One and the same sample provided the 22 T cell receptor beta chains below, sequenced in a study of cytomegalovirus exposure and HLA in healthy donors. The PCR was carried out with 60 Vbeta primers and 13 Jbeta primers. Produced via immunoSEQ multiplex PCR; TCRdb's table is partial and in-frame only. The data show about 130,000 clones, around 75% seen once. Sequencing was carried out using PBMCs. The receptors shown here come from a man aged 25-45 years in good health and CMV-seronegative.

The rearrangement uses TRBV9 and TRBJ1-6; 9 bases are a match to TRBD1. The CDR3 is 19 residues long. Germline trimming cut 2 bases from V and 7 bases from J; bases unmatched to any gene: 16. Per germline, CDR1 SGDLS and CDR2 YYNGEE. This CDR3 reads CASSVGGTGRSVMNSPLHF. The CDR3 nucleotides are TGTGCCAGCAGCGTCGGAGGGACAGGGAGGAGTGTGATGAATTCACCCCTCCACTTT.

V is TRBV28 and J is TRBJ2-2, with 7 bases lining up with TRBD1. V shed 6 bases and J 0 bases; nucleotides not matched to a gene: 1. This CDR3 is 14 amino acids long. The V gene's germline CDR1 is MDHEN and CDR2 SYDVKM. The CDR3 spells CASSQGANTGELFF. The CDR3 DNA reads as TGTGCCAGCAGCCAGGGGGCGAACACCGGGGAGCTGTTTTTT.

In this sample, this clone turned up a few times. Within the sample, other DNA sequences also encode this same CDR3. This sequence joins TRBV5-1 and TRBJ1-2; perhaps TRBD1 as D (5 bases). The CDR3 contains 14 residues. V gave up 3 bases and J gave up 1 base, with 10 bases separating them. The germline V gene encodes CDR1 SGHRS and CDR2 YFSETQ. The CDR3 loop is CASSSSQGNYGYTF. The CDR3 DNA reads TGCGCCAGCAGCTCTAGTCAGGGTAACTATGGCTACACCTTC.

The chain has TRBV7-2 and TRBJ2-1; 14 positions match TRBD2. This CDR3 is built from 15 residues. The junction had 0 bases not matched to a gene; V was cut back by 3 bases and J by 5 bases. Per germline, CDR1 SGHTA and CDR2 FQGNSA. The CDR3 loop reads CASSLGLAGDNEQFF. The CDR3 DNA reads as TGTGCCAGCAGCTTGGGACTAGCGGGGGACAATGAGCAGTTCTTC.

CDR3 sequence reads: CASSVGTSTGELFF. Here the CDR3 DNA reads TGTGCCAGCAGCGTAGGGACTAGTACCGGGGAGCTGTTTTTT. The chain joins TRBV9 to TRBJ2-2; 7 nucleotides agree with TRBD2. The J segment lost 5 bases and the V segment lost 0 bases, leaving 1 base of the junction unmatched. Germline CDR1 reads SGDLS; CDR2 reads YYNGEE. This CDR3 comprises 14 residues.

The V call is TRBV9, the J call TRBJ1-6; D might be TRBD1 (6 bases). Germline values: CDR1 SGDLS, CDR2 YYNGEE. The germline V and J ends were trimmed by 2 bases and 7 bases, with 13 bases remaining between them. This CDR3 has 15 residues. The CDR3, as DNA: TGTGCCAGCAGCGTGTGGGACACCGCAAATTCACCCCTCCACTTT. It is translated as CASSVWDTANSPLHF.

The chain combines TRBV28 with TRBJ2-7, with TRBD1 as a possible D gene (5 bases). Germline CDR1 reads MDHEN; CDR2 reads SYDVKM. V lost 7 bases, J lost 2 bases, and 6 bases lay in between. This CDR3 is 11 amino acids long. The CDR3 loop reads CASTRAYEQYF. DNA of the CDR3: TGTGCCAGCACCAGGGCCTACGAGCAGTACTTC.

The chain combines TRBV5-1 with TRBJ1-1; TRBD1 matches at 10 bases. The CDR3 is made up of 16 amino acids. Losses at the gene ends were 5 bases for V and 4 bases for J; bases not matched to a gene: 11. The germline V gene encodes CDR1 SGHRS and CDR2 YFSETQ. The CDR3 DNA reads TGCGCCAGCAGTGGGTATGGGACAGGGGATTTCACTGAAGCTTTCTTT. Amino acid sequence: CASSGYGTGDFTEAFF.

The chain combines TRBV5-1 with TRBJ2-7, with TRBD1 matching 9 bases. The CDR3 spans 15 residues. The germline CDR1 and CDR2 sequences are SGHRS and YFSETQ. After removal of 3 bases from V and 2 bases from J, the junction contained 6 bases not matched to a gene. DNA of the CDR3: TGCGCCAGCAGCTGGGGGACAGGGCCAGCCTACGAGCAGTACTTC. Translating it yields CASSWGTGPAYEQYF. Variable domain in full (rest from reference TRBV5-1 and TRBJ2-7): KAGVTQTPRYLIKTRGQQVTLSCSPISGHRSVSWYQQTPGQGLQFLFEYFSETQRNKGNFPGRFSGRQFSNSRSEMNVSTLELGDSALYLCASSWGTGPAYEQYFGPGTRLTVT.

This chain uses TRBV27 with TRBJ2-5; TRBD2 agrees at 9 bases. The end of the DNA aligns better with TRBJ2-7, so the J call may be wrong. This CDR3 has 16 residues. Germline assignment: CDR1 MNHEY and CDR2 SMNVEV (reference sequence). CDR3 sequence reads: CASSLWASGVSYEQYF. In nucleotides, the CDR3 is TGTGCCAGCAGTTTATGGGCTAGCGGGGTCTCCTACGAGCAGTACTTC.

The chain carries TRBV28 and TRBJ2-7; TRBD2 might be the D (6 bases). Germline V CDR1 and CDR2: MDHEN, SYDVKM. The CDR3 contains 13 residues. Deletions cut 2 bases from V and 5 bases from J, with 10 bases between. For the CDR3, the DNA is TGTGCCAGCAGTTTAGGGGGGATGGACGAGCAGTACTTC. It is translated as CASSLGGMDEQYF.

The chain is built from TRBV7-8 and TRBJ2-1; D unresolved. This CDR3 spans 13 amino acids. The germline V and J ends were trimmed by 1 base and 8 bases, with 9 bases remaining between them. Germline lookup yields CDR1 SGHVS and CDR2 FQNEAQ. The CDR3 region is CASSLDVRYEQFF. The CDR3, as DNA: TGTGCCAGCAGCTTAGATGTTAGATATGAGCAGTTCTTC.

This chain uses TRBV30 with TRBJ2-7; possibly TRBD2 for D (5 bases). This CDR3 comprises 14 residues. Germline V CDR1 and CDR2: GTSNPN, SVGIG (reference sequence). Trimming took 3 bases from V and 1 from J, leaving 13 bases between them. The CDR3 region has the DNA TGTGCCTGGAGAGTGATAGAGGGTTCCTACGAGCAGTACTTC. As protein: CAWRVIEGSYEQYF. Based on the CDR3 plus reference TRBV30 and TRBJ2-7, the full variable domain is SQTIHQWPATLVQPVGSPLSLECTVEGTSNPNLYWYRQAAGRGLQLLFYSVGIGQISSEVPQNLSASRPQDRQFILSSKKLLLSDSGFYLCAWRVIEGSYEQYFGPGTRLTVT.

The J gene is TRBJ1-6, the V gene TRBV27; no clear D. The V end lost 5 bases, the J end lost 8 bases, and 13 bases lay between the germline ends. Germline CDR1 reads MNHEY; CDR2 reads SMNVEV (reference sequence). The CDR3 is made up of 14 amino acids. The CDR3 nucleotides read TGTGCCAGCAGTATCCGGACGAGGGATTCACCCCTCCACTTT. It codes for CASSIRTRDSPLHF.

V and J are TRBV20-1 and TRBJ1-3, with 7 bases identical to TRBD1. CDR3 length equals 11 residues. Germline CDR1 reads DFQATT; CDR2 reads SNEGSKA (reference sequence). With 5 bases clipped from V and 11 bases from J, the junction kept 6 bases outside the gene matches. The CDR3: CSARTGFAIYF. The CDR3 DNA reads TGCAGTGCTCGGACAGGCTTCGCCATATATTTT.

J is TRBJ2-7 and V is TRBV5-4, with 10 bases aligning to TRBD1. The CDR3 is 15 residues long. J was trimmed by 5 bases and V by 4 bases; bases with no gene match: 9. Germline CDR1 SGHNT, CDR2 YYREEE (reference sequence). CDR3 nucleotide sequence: TGTGCCAGCAGCCGACAGGGGGCGGCTCTCAACGAGCAGTACTTC. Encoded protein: CASSRQGAALNEQYF. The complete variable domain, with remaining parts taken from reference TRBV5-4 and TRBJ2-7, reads ETGVTQSPTHLIKTRGQQVTLRCSSQSGHNTVSWYQQALGQGPQFIFQYYREEENGRGNFPPRFSGLQFPNYSSELNVNALELDDSALYLCASSRQGAALNEQYFGPGTRLTVT.

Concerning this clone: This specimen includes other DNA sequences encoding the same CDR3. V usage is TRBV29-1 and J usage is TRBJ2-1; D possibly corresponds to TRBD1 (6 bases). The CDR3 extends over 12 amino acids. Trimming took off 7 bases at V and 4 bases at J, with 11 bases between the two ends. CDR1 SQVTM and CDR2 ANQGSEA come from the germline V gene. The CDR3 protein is CSARTDYNEQFF. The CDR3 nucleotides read TGCAGCGCCAGGACAGATTACAATGAGCAGTTCTTC.

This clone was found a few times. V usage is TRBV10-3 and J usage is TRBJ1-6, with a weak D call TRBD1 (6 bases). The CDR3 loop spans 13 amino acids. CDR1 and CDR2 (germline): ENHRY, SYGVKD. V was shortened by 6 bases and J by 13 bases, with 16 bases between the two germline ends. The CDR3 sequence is CAISQGQLEPLHF. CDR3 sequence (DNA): TGTGCCATCAGCCAAGGACAGCTAGAGCCCCTCCACTTT.

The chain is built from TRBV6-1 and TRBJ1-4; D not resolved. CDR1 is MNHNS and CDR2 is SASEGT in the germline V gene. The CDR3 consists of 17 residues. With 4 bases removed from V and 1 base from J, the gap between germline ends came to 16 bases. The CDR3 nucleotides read TGTGCCAGCAGTGCTCCAGGCCGAGTGGAAACTAATGAAAAACTGTTTTTT. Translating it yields CASSAPGRVETNEKLFF.

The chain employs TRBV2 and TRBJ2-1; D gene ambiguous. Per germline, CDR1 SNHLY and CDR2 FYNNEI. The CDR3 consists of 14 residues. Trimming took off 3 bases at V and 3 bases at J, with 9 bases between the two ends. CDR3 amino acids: CASSDVADYNEQFF. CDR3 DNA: TGTGCCAGCAGTGACGTGGCAGACTACAATGAGCAGTTCTTC.

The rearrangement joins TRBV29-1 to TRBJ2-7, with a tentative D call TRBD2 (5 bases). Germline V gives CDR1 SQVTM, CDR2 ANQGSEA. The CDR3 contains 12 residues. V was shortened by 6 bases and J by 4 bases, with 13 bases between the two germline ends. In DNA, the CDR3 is TGCAGCGTACGGGATGAACGGTACGAGCAGTACTTC. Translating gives CSVRDERYEQYF.

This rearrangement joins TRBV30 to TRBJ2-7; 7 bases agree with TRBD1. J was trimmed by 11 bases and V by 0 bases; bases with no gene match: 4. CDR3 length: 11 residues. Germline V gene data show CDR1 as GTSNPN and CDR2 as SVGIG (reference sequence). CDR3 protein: CAWSVGDSEYF. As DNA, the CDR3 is TGTGCCTGGAGTGTAGGGGACAGTGAGTACTTC. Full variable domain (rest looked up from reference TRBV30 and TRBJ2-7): SQTIHQWPATLVQPVGSPLSLECTVEGTSNPNLYWYRQAAGRGLQLLFYSVGIGQISSEVPQNLSASRPQDRQFILSSKKLLLSDSGFYLCAWSVGDSEYFGPGTRLTVT.